This T cell receptor beta chain was sequenced for a study of T cell changes during pregnancy in multiple sclerosis. The protocol was immunoSEQ multiplex PCR, while the TCRdb copy is restricted to in-frame clones and leaves out a portion. The table has some 80,000 clones, approximately 95% seen once; the top ten hold about 0.13%. The CDR3 extends over 13 amino acids. V dropped 6 bases and J dropped 4 bases, with 11 bases sitting between them. Germline V CDR1 and CDR2: MRHNA, SNTAGT. The input for sequencing was CD4+ T cells from peripheral blood mononuclear cells, taken after pregnancy. The chain uses TRBV6-4 and TRBJ2-3; D perhaps matches TRBD1 (6 bases). This TCR derives from a female donor with multiple sclerosis, enrolled in a pregnancy study. As DNA, the CDR3 is TGTGCCAGCAGCCCCGACAGGTCAGATACGCAGTATTTT. As protein: CASSPDRSDTQYF.